This T cell receptor beta chain originates from a study of response to subunit inactivated influenza vaccine. Each CDR3 protein is one row after TCRdb ran MiXCR on the RT-PCR reads. Among 700,000 to 900,000 distinct CDR3 sequences listed, 21% were seen once. With regard to this clonotype: As yet, its antigen is unknown.

The CDR3 has 13 residues. Germline V gene data show CDR1 as SGDLS and CDR2 as YYNGEE. Trimming cost V 0 bases and J 10 bases, with 11 bases left between them. Points from the study as a whole: That few new T cells are recruited by each seasonal influenza vaccination was the authors' suggestion.

Sequenced here: PBMCs from blood, sampled around 5 days after vaccination. The sequence was obtained from a man in his forties or fifties who received an inactivated influenza vaccine. The rearrangement uses TRBV9 and TRBJ2-4, with D unclear. CDR3 amino acids: CASSVGTGGIQYF. The CDR3 nucleotides read TGTGCCAGCAGCGTAGGGACGGGCGGAATTCAGTACTTC. Full variable domain (remainder filled in from reference TRBV9 and TRBJ2-4): DSGVTQTPKHLITATGQRVTLRCSPRSGDLSVYWYQQSLDQGLQFLIQYYNGEERAKGNILERFSAQQFPDLHSELNLSSLELGDSALYFCASSVGTGGIQYFGAGTRLSVL.